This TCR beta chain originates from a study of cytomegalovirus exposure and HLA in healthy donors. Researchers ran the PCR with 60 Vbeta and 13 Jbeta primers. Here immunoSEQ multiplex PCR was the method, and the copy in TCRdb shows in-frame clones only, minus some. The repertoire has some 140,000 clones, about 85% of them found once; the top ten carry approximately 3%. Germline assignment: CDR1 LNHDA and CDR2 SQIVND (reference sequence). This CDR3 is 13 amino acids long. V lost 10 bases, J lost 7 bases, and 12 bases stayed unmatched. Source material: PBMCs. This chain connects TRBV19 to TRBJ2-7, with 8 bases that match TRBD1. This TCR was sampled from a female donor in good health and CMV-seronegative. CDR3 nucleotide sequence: TGTGCCACTTCGGGGACAGGCCGTGGGGAGCAGTACTTC. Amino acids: CATSGTGRGEQYF.